The clone carrying this T cell receptor beta chain was seen a handful of times. Its antigen is unidentified. It was around 91 million PBMCs that unsorted samples used for genomic DNA. Profiled with immunoSEQ multiplex PCR; TCRdb holds only in-frame clones, not every one. The repertoire holds about 450,000 clones, with around 79% as singletons. This CDR3 comprises 11 residues. Germline CDR1 MNHEY, CDR2 SVGAGI. Trimming took off 7 bases at V and 4 bases at J, with 7 bases between the two ends. The sample comes from a study of shared clonotypes between healthy human individuals. Study-level points and caveats: Clonotype sharing across donors was expected to vary with sequencing depth. A small donor pool kept down the genetic and exposure-history diversity that was represented.

The sequenced sample was PBMCs. The clonotype comes from a woman in her forties in good health. Some clones in this sample may be carry-over from other donors' samples. The chain uses TRBV6-5 and TRBJ1-2; unclear D gene. CDR3 in amino acids: CASTKGYGYTF. The DNA for the CDR3 is TGTGCCAGCACCAAGGGCTATGGCTACACCTTC.